Given below is one T cell receptor (beta chain) in context. Its cognate antigen is unknown. Profiled with immunoSEQ multiplex PCR; TCRdb holds only in-frame clones, not every one. Of about 680,000 clones listed, 89% were seen once; the top ten hold approximately 1.5%. CDR1 and CDR2 from the germline V gene are LNHDA and SQIVND (reference sequence). V lost 6 bases, J lost 5 bases, and 10 bases lay in between. The CDR3 contains 12 residues. This entry is derived from a study of Ad26.COV2.S vaccination and SARS-CoV-2 variants. Study as a whole: Of the COV1001 trial arms, the Ad26.COV2.S arm included the donor.

Noted treatment: some 19 received Ad26.COV2.S at low or high dose, single or two shots; five or six received placebo; per-sample allocation not given. The study sampled participants on day 63 after the first vaccine or placebo injection. An adult aged 18-55 years in Boston served as the donor. Vaccination employed an Ad26 vector expressing the Wuhan-strain SARS-CoV-2 spike. Overall study results and limits: Total T cell responses may have been underestimated by the TCR breadth and depth analyses.

The TCR sequence derives from a person between 18 and 65 years old who received the Ad26.COV2.S COVID-19 vaccine or a placebo. V gene TRBV19 combines with J gene TRBJ1-1; D uncertain. The sample consisted of peripheral blood, taken in a trial of Ad26.COV2.S vaccine versus placebo. This CDR3 is CASSQTRTEAFF. The CDR3 coding sequence is TGTGCCAGTAGCCAGACGAGAACTGAAGCTTTCTTT.